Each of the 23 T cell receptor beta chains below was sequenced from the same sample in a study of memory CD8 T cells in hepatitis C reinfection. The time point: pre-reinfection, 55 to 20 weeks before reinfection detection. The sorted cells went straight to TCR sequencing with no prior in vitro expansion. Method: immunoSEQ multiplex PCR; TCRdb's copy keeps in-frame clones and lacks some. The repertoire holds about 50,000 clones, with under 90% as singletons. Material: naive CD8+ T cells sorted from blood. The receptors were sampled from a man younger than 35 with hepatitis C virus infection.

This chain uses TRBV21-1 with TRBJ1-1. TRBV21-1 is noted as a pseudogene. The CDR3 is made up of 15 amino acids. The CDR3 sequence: CASTPRVYRGTEAFF. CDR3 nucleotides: TGTGCCAGCACCCCCCGGGTGTATAGAGGGACTGAAGCTTTCTTT.

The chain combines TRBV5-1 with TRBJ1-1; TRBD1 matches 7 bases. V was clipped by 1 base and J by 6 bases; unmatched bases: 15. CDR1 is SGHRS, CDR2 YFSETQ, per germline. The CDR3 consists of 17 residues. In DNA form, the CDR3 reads TGCGCCAGCAGCTTGTGGCGGACAGGCGTGATAGGCGCTGAAGCTTTCTTT. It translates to CASSLWRTGVIGAEAFF.

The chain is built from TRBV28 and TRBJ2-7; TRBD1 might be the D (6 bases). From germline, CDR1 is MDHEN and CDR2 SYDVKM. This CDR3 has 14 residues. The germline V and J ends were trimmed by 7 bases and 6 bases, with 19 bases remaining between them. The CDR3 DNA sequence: TGTGCCAGCAACAAGGGTGGGGGCCCGCGCGAGCAGTACTTC. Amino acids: CASNKGGGPREQYF.

The chain's CDR3 is CASSLELAGEQETQYF. DNA for the CDR3: TGTGCCAGCAGCTTAGAGCTAGCGGGAGAGCAAGAGACCCAGTACTTC. The rearrangement links TRBV11-1 to TRBJ2-5; 10 bases line up with TRBD2. The germline gives CDR1 SGHAT, CDR2 FQDESV (reference sequence). The CDR3 loop spans 16 amino acids. After removal of 1 base from V and 2 bases from J, the junction contained 4 bases not matched to a gene.

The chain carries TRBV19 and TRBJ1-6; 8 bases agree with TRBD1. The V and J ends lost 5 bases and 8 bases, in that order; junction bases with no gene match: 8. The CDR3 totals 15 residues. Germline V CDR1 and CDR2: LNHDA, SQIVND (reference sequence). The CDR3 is CASSLDRGMDSPLHF. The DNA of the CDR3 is TGTGCCAGTAGTCTCGACAGGGGTATGGATTCACCCCTCCACTTT.

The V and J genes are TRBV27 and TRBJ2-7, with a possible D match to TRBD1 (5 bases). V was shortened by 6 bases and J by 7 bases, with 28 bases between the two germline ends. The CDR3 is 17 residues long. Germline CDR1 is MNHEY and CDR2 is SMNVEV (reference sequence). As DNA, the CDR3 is TGTGCCAGCAGCCCCTCGTCAGTGGGGCTCAGCGTGGGGGAGCAGTACTTC. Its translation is CASSPSSVGLSVGEQYF.

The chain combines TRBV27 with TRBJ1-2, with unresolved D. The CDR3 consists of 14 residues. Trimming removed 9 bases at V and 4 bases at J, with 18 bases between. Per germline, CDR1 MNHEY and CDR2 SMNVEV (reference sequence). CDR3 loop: CASGVSGRAYGYTF. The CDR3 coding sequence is TGTGCCAGTGGAGTTTCGGGGAGAGCCTATGGCTACACCTTC.

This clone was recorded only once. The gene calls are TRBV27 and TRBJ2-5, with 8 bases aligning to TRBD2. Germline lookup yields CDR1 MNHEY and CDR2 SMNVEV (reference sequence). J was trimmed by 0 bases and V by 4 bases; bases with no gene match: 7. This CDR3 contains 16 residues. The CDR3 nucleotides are TGTGCCAGCAGTTCCTACCCGCGGGGGGACCAAGAGACCCAGTACTTC. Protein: CASSSYPRGDQETQYF.

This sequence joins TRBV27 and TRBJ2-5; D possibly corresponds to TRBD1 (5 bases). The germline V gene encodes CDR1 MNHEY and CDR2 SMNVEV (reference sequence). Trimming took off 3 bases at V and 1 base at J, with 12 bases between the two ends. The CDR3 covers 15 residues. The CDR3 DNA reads TGTGCCAGCAGTTTTGGGTTTGGGGCCCAAGAGACCCAGTACTTC. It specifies CASSFGFGAQETQYF.

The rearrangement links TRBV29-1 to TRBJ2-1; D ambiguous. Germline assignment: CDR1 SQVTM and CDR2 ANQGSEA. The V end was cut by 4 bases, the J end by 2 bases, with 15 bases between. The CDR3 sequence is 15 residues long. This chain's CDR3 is CSVVRAPLTYNEQFF. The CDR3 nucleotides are TGCAGCGTTGTACGAGCTCCCCTGACCTACAATGAGCAGTTCTTC.

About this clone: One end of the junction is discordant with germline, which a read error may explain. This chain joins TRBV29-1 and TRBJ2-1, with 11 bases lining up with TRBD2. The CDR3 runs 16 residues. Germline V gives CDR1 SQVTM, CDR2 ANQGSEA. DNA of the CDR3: TGCAGCGTTGAAGATACACTAGCGGGAGTTGGGAATGAGCAGCTCTTC. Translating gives CSVEDTLAGVGNEQLF.

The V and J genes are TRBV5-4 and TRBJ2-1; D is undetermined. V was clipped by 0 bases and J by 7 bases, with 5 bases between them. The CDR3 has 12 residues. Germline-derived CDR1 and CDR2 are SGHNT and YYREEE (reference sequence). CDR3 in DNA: TGTGCCAGCAGCTTGGAAGCGAATGAGCAGTTCTTC. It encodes CASSLEANEQFF.

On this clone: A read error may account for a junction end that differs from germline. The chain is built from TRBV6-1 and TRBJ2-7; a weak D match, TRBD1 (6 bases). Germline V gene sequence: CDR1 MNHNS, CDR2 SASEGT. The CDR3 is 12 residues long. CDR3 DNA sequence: TGTGCCAGTCGGGACATCTTCTACGAGCGGTACTTC. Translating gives CASRDIFYERYF.

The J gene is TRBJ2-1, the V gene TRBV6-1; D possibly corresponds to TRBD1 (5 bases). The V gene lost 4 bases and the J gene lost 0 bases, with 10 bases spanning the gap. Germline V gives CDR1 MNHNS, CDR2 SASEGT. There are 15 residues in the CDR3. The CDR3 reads CASSVGVGSYNEQFF. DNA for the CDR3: TGTGCCAGCAGTGTAGGGGTGGGCTCCTACAATGAGCAGTTCTTC.

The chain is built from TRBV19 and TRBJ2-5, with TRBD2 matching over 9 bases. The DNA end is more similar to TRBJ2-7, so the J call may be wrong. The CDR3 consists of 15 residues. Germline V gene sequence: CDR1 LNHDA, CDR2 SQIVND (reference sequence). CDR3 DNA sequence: TGTGCCAGTAGTACCTTAGCGGGAGTCCGATACGAGCAGTACTTC. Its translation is CASSTLAGVRYEQYF.

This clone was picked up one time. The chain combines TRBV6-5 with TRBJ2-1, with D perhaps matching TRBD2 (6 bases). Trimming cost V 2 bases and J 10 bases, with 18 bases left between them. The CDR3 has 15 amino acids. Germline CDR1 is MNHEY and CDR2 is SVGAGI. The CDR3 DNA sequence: TGTGCCAGCAGTTACAACCGGGAGCAGCAAGGGGAGCAGTTCTTC. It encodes CASSYNREQQGEQFF.

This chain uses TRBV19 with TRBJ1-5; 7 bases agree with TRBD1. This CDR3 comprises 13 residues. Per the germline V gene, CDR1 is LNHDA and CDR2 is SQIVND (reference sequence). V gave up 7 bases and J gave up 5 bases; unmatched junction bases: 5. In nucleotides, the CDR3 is TGTGCCAGTATCCGACAGGGATATCAGCCCCAGCATTTT. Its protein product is CASIRQGYQPQHF.

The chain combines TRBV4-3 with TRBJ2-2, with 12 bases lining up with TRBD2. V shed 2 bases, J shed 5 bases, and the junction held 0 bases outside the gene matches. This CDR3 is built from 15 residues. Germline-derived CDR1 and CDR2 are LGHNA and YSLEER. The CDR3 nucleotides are TGCGCCAGCAGCCAACTAGCGGGGGGGACCGGGGAGCTGTTTTTT. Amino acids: CASSQLAGGTGELFF.

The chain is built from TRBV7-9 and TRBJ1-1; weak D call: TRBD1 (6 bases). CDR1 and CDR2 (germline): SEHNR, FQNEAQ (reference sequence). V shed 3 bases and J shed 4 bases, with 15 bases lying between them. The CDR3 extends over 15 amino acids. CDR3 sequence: CASSLIQGRTTEAFF. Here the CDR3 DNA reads TGTGCCAGCAGCTTGATACAGGGACGGACCACTGAAGCTTTCTTT.

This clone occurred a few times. CDR3: CASSLHRGISGNTIYF. In nucleotides, the CDR3 is TGTGCCAGCAGCTTGCATAGGGGGATCTCTGGAAACACCATATATTTT. This rearrangement joins TRBV5-6 to TRBJ1-3; the D gene is possibly TRBD1 (6 bases). Trimming removed 1 base at V and 0 bases at J, with 11 bases between. This CDR3 spans 16 amino acids. Per the germline V gene, CDR1 is SGHDT and CDR2 is YYEEEE.

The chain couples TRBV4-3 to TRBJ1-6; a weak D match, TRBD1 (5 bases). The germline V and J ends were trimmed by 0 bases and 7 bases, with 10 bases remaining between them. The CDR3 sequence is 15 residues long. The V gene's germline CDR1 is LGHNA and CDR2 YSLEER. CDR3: CASSQDLYRNSPLHF. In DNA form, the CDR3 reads TGCGCCAGCAGCCAAGATTTGTACAGGAATTCACCCCTCCACTTT.

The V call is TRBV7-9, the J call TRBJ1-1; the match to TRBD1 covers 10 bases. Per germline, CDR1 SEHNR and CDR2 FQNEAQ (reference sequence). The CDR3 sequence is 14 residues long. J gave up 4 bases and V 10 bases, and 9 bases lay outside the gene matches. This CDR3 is CATDARTGGTEAFF. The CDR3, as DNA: TGTGCCACCGACGCCCGGACAGGGGGCACTGAAGCTTTCTTT.

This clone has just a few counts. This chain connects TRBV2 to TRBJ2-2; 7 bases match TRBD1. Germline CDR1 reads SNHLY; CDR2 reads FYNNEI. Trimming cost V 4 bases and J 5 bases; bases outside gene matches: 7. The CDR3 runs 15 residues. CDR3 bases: TGTGCCAGCAGTGCGGAACAGGGGATGACCGGGGAGCTGTTTTTT. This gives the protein CASSAEQGMTGELFF. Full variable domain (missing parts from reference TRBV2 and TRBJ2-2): EPEVTQTPSHQVTQMGQEVILRCVPISNHLYFYWYRQILGQKVEFLVSFYNNEISEKSEIFDDQFSVERPDGSNFTLKIRSTKLEDSAMYFCASSAEQGMTGELFFGEGSRLTVL.